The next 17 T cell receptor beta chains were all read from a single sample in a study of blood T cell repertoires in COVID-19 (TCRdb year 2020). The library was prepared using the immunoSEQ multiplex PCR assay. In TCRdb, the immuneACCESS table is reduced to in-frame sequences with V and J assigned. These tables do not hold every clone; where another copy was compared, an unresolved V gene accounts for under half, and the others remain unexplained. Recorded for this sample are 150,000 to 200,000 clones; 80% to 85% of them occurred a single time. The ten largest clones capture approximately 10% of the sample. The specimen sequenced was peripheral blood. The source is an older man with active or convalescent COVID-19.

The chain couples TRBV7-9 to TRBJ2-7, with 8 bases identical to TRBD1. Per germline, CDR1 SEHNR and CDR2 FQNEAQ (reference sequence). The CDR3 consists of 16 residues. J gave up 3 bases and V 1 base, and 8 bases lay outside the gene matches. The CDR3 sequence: CASSLVGRGPFYEQYF. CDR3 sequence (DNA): TGTGCCAGCAGCTTAGTAGGCAGGGGGCCCTTCTACGAGCAGTACTTC.

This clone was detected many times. CDR3 bases: TGCGCCAGCAGCCAACAGGGCGCCTCCGAGCAGTACTTC. It encodes CASSQQGASEQYF. V and J are TRBV5-1 and TRBJ2-7; a weak D match, TRBD1 (6 bases). The CDR3 has 13 residues. Trimming took 4 bases from V and 6 from J, leaving 14 bases between them. Germline loops: CDR1 SGHRS, CDR2 YFSETQ.

CDR3: CASSRGTGILTDTQYF. CDR3 bases: TGTGCCAGCAGCAGGGGGACAGGGATCCTCACAGATACGCAGTATTTT. V gene TRBV5-8 combines with J gene TRBJ2-3; 9 bases are a match to TRBD1. The V and J ends lost 4 bases and 2 bases, in that order; junction bases with no gene match: 8. CDR3 length: 16 residues. Germline loops: CDR1 SGHTS, CDR2 YDEGEE.

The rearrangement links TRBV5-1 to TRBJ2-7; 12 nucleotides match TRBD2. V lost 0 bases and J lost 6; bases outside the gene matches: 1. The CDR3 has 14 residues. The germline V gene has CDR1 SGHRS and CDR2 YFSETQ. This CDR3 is CASSLGLAGVEQYF. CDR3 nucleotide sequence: TGCGCCAGCAGCTTGGGACTAGCGGGAGTCGAGCAGTACTTC.

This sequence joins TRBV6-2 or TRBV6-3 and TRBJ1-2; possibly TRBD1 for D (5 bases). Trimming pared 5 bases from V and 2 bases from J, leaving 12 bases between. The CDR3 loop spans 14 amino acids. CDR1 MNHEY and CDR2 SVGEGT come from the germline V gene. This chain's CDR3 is CASSQGERNYGYTF. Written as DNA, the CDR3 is TGTGCCAGCAGTCAGGGTGAACGGAACTATGGCTACACCTTC.

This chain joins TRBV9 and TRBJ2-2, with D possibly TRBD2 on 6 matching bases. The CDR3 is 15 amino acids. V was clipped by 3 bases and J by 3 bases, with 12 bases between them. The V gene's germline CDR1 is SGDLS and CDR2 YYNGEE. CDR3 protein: CASSEDYWDTGELFF. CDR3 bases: TGTGCCAGCAGCGAGGACTATTGGGACACCGGGGAGCTGTTTTTT.

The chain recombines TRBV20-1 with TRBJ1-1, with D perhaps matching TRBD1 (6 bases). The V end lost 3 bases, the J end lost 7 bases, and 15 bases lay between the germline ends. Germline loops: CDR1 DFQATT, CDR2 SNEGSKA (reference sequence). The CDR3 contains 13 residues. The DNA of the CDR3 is TGCAGTGCTAGTAGGGGGGGAACGAATGAAGCTTTCTTT. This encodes CSASRGGTNEAFF.

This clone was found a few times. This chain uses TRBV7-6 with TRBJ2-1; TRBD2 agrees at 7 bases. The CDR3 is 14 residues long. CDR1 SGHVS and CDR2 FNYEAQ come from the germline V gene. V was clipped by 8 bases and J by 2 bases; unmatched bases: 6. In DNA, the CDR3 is TGTGCCAGCTCGCCGGGAGGAGCCTACAATGAGCAGTTCTTC. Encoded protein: CASSPGGAYNEQFF.

The CDR3 loop reads CASSTGQFTDTQYF. In DNA form, the CDR3 reads TGCGCCAGCAGCACCGGACAGTTCACAGATACGCAGTATTTT. The chain links TRBV10-1 to TRBJ2-3; TRBD1 is a possible D gene (6 bases). Trimming left V 6 bases short and J 2 bases short, with 12 bases between. CDR1 WNHNN and CDR2 SYGVQD come from the germline V gene (reference sequence). There are 14 residues in the CDR3.

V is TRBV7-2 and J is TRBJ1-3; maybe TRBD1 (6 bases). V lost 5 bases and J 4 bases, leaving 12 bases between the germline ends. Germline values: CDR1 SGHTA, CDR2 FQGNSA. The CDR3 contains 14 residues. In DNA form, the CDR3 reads TGTGCCAGCAGCCTGGACAGCGGAGGAAACACCATATATTTT. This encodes CASSLDSGGNTIYF.

This chain's CDR3 is CASSRGNTEAFF. CDR3 bases: TGTGCTAGTAGCAGGGGGAACACTGAAGCTTTCTTT. The gene calls are TRBV12-5 and TRBJ1-1; possible D gene TRBD1, 6 bases. Looked up from germline, CDR1 is LGHNT and CDR2 is FRNRAP. The CDR3 runs 12 residues. V lost 8 bases to trimming and J lost 1 base, with 8 bases between them.

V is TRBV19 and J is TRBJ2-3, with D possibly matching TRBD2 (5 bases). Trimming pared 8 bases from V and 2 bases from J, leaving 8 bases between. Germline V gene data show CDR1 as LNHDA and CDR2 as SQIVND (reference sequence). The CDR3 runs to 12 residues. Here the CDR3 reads CASLDSTDTQYF. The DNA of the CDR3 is TGTGCCAGTTTGGACTCCACAGATACGCAGTATTTT.

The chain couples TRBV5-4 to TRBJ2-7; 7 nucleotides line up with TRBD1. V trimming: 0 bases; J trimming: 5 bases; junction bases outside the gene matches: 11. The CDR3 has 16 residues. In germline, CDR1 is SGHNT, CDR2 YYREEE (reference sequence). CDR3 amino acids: CASSLGLWDRGNEQYF. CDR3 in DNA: TGTGCCAGCAGCTTGGGTTTATGGGACAGAGGAAACGAGCAGTACTTC.

The CDR3: CASSRGGAPNEKLFF. CDR3 in DNA: TGCGCCAGCAGCCGTGGCGGGGCGCCTAATGAAAAACTGTTTTTT. The genes are TRBV5-1 and TRBJ1-4; tentatively, D is TRBD1 (5 bases). This CDR3 is built from 15 residues. Germline V gene lookup returns CDR1 SGHRS and CDR2 YFSETQ. Trimming stripped 4 bases from V and 3 bases from J, with 13 bases between.

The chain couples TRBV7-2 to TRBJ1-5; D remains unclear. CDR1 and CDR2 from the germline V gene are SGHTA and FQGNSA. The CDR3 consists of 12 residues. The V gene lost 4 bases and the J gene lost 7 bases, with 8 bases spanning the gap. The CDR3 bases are TGTGCCAGCAGCTCCCCCCTCCAGCCCCAGCATTTT. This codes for CASSSPLQPQHF.

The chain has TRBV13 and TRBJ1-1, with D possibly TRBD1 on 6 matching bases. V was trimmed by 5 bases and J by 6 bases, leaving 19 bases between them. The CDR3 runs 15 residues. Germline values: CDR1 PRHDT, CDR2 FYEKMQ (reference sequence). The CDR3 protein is CASSDPGGRPSEAFF. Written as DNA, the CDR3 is TGTGCCAGCAGCGACCCCGGGGGGCGTCCGTCTGAAGCTTTCTTT.

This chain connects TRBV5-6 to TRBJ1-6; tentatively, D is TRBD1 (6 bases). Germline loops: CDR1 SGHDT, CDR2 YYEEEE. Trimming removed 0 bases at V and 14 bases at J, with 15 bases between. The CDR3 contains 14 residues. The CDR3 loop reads CASSLAQGSYSLHF. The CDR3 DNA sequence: TGTGCCAGCAGCTTGGCTCAGGGGAGCTACTCCCTCCACTTT.